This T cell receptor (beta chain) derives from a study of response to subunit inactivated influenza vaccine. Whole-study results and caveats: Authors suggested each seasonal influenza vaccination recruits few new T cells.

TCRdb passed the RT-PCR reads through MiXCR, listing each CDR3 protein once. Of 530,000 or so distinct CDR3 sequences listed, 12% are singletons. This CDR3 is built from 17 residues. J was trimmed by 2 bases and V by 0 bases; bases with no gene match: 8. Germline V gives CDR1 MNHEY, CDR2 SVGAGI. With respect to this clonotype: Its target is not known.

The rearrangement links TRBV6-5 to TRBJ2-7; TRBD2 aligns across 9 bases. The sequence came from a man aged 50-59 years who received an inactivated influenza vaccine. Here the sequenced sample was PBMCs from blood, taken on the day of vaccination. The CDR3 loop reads CASSYSRLTSGTYEQYF. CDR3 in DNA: TGTGCCAGCAGTTACTCCCGGTTGACTAGCGGAACCTACGAGCAGTACTTC.